These 29 T cell receptor beta chains were all obtained from the same sample, sequenced in a study of PD-1 blockade in classical Hodgkin lymphoma. There was relapse after autologous stem cell transplantation in every patient, and there was variation in brentuximab vedotin exposure. The table came from immunoSEQ multiplex PCR; TCRdb's copy has only in-frame clones and leaves some out. The data contain roughly 81,000 clones, 92% of them singletons. The input for sequencing was peripheral blood mononuclear cells (PBMCs), taken before the second cycle of nivolumab. Receptors originate from a human donor with classical Hodgkin lymphoma.

The CDR3: CASSPAFADTQYF. As DNA, the CDR3 is TGTGCCAGCAGCCCCGCCTTCGCAGATACGCAGTATTTT. The genes are TRBV7-2 and TRBJ2-3; D remains unclear. CDR3 length: 13 residues. CDR1 is SGHTA and CDR2 is FQGNSA in the germline V gene. With 5 bases removed from V and 4 bases from J, the gap between germline ends came to 10 bases.

V and J are TRBV9 and TRBJ1-2; 8 bases are a match to TRBD1. The CDR3 is 14 amino acids. The trim removed 3 bases at V and 4 bases at J, leaving 5 bases unmatched. Germline V CDR1 and CDR2: SGDLS, YYNGEE. CDR3 bases: TGTGCCAGCAGCGAAAGACAGGGGACCTATGGCTACACCTTC. The encoded protein is CASSERQGTYGYTF. The full variable domain, in which reference TRBV9 and TRBJ1-2 provide the parts outside the CDR3, is DSGVTQTPKHLITATGQRVTLRCSPRSGDLSVYWYQQSLDQGLQFLIQYYNGEERAKGNILERFSAQQFPDLHSELNLSSLELGDSALYFCASSERQGTYGYTFGSGTRLTVV.

The J gene is TRBJ2-3, the V gene TRBV11-3, with 13 bases matching TRBD2. CDR1 and CDR2 from the germline V gene are SGHNT and YENEEA. The CDR3 runs to 18 residues. V lost 5 bases to trimming and J lost 1 base; unmatched junction nucleotides: 9. CDR3 coding DNA: TGTGCCAGCAGCCTTGGACTAGCGGGAGTATGGGGCACAGATACGCAGTATTTT. Protein product: CASSLGLAGVWGTDTQYF.

The chain employs TRBV5-1 and TRBJ2-3; tentatively, D is TRBD1 (5 bases). The CDR3 spans 14 residues. Per germline, CDR1 SGHRS and CDR2 YFSETQ. Trimming stripped 0 bases from V and 3 bases from J, with 8 bases between. CDR3 sequence reads: CASSLAGLTDTQYF. The CDR3 DNA is TGCGCCAGCAGCTTGGCAGGGTTGACAGATACGCAGTATTTT.

This sequence joins TRBV12-5 and TRBJ2-7; D gene unclear. The CDR3 length is 11 residues. Trimming removed 5 bases at V and 3 bases at J, with 5 bases between. Per the germline V gene, CDR1 is LGHNT and CDR2 is FRNRAP. The CDR3 nucleotides read TGTGCTAGTGGTGGAAACTACGAGCAGTACTTC. Translating gives CASGGNYEQYF. Drawing the rest from reference TRBV12-5 and TRBJ2-7, the complete variable domain is DARVTQTPRHKVTEMGQEVTMRCQPILGHNTVFWYRQTMMQGLELLAYFRNRAPLDDSGMPKDRFSAEMPDATLATLKIQPSEPRDSAVYFCASGGNYEQYFGPGTRLTVT.

The gene calls are TRBV13 and TRBJ1-4; D unresolved. The CDR3 runs 14 residues. Germline loops: CDR1 PRHDT, CDR2 FYEKMQ (reference sequence). V was shortened by 1 base and J by 5 bases, with 8 bases between the two germline ends. The CDR3 sequence is CASSLVVENEKLFF. The CDR3 nucleotides are TGTGCCAGCAGCTTAGTAGTGGAAAATGAAAAACTGTTTTTT. The complete variable domain, with remaining parts taken from reference TRBV13 and TRBJ1-4, reads AAGVIQSPRHLIKEKRETATLKCYPIPRHDTVYWYQQGPGQDPQFLISFYEKMQSDKGSIPDRFSAQQFSDYHSELNMSSLELGDSALYFCASSLVVENEKLFFGSGTQLSVL.

The V gene is TRBV6-4, the J gene TRBJ1-1, with D unresolved. Per the germline V gene, CDR1 is MRHNA and CDR2 is SNTAGT. The CDR3 extends over 13 amino acids. Deletions cut 6 bases from V and 4 bases from J, with 12 bases between. The CDR3 coding sequence is TGTGCCAGCAGGAGGGAGGGAGGCACTGAAGCTTTCTTT. This sequence encodes CASRREGGTEAFF.

The chain is built from TRBV15 and TRBJ1-2; possible D gene TRBD1, 6 bases. The germline gives CDR1 LNHNV, CDR2 YYDKDF (reference sequence). CDR3 length equals 16 residues. Trimming removed 3 bases at V and 8 bases at J, with 22 bases between. CDR3 loop: CATSRHITTGTEGYTF. The CDR3 DNA is TGTGCCACCAGCAGGCATATCACAACAGGGACGGAAGGCTACACCTTC.

This clone is a singleton in its sample. The rearrangement links TRBV6-5 to TRBJ1-2; 8 bases agree with TRBD1. V gave up 6 bases and J gave up 7 bases; unmatched junction bases: 13. The germline CDR1 and CDR2 sequences are MNHEY and SVGAGI. This CDR3 comprises 15 residues. The CDR3 DNA follows: TGTGCCAGCAGGGCGGGACAGGCCTTTTGGGGTGGCTACACCTTC. It specifies CASRAGQAFWGGYTF.

This chain connects TRBV18 to TRBJ2-7, with 7 bases lining up with TRBD2. Germline CDR1 KGHSH, CDR2 LQKENI. The V and J ends lost 1 base and 2 bases, in that order; junction bases with no gene match: 11. CDR3 size: 17 residues. The CDR3 sequence is CASSPLPSAGEPYEQYF. The CDR3 nucleotides read TGTGCCAGCTCACCACTACCTAGTGCGGGAGAACCCTACGAGCAGTACTTC.

The CDR3 protein is CASSQDLTGSYYEQYF. The CDR3, as DNA: TGCGCCAGCAGCCAAGATTTGACGGGATCTTACTACGAGCAGTACTTC. The chain employs TRBV4-1 and TRBJ2-7; D might be TRBD2 (5 bases). Germline CDR1 reads MGHRA; CDR2 reads YSYEKL. V lost 0 bases to trimming and J lost 3 bases, with 15 bases between them. The CDR3 length is 16 residues.

The chain uses TRBV19 and TRBJ2-2, with D perhaps matching TRBD1 (6 bases). The CDR3 has 16 amino acids. Trimming pared 3 bases from V and 6 bases from J, leaving 17 bases between. From germline, CDR1 is LNHDA and CDR2 SQIVND (reference sequence). CDR3 sequence reads: CASSIGDTNGAGELFF. The CDR3 bases are TGTGCCAGTAGTATTGGGGACACAAACGGCGCCGGGGAGCTGTTTTTT.

The chain couples TRBV2 to TRBJ2-1, with 9 nucleotides matching TRBD1. The germline gives CDR1 SNHLY, CDR2 FYNNEI. The CDR3 extends over 13 amino acids. The J segment lost 10 bases and the V segment lost 7 bases, leaving 8 bases of the junction unmatched. CDR3 bases: TGTGCCAGCACCCAAGGGACAGGGCTCGAGCAGTTCTTC. This translates into CASTQGTGLEQFF.

The chain employs TRBV30 and TRBJ2-7; D may be TRBD1 or TRBD2 (5 bases each). CDR3 length: 13 amino acids. Germline CDR1 and CDR2: GTSNPN and SVGIG (reference sequence). V gave up 2 bases and J gave up 2 bases, with 10 bases separating them. The CDR3 here is CAWSRGDPYEQYF. The CDR3 DNA follows: TGTGCCTGGAGTAGGGGAGACCCCTACGAGCAGTACTTC. Using reference TRBV30 and TRBJ2-7 for the parts outside the CDR3, the full variable domain is SQTIHQWPATLVQPVGSPLSLECTVEGTSNPNLYWYRQAAGRGLQLLFYSVGIGQISSEVPQNLSASRPQDRQFILSSKKLLLSDSGFYLCAWSRGDPYEQYFGPGTRLTVT.

The V gene is TRBV19, the J gene TRBJ2-5; D gene ambiguous. The CDR3 consists of 13 residues. Looked up from germline, CDR1 is LNHDA and CDR2 is SQIVND (reference sequence). The ends were cut back, 6 bases at V and 5 bases at J, with 13 bases in the middle. The CDR3 coding sequence is TGTGCCAGTAGCGGCGGCATGGGGGAGACCCAGTACTTC. This sequence encodes CASSGGMGETQYF.

This clone was counted a few times. The chain employs TRBV11-2 and TRBJ1-2, with 9 bases lining up with TRBD1. V trimming: 5 bases; J trimming: 8 bases; junction bases outside the gene matches: 12. The CDR3 spans 15 residues. CDR1 and CDR2 (germline): SGHAT, FQNNGV. The CDR3 DNA reads TGTGCCAGCAGCACCTCCCAACAGGGGGCTGGAGGCTACACCTTC. Encoded protein: CASSTSQQGAGGYTF.

The rearrangement joins TRBV6-6 to TRBJ1-2, with 7 bases identical to TRBD1. Germline V gives CDR1 MNHNY, CDR2 SVGAGI (reference sequence). The CDR3 sequence is 15 residues long. J was trimmed by 6 bases and V by 2 bases; bases with no gene match: 9. The CDR3 loop reads CASSYGRQGGNGYTF. In DNA form, the CDR3 reads TGTGCCAGCAGTTACGGGAGACAGGGAGGAAATGGCTACACCTTC.

The genes are TRBV27 and TRBJ2-7; no firm D call. Looked up from germline, CDR1 is MNHEY and CDR2 is SMNVEV (reference sequence). This CDR3 region has 14 residues. Between the trimmed V and J ends, which lost 6 bases and 1 base, there was a span of 13 bases. DNA for the CDR3: TGTGCCAGCAGCTCCAGACGGTTGTCCTACGAGCAGTACTTC. It is translated as CASSSRRLSYEQYF.

As for this clone: The sample contains more than one DNA sequence encoding this CDR3. The chain carries TRBV27 and TRBJ2-7, with D perhaps matching TRBD1 (5 bases). Germline values: CDR1 MNHEY, CDR2 SMNVEV (reference sequence). This CDR3 comprises 14 residues. V lost 0 bases and J lost 0, with 6 bases in between. CDR3 amino acids: CASSLSQGSYEQYF. CDR3 DNA sequence: TGTGCCAGCAGTTTATCTCAGGGCTCCTACGAGCAGTACTTC.

The chain has TRBV7-3 and TRBJ2-3; D is perhaps TRBD2 (5 bases). The CDR3 extends over 13 amino acids. CDR1 and CDR2 from the germline V gene are SGHTA and FQGTGA. V was pared by 5 bases and J by 0 bases, with 6 bases between. As DNA, the CDR3 is TGTGCCAGCAGCGCTAGCAGCACAGATACGCAGTATTTT. This encodes CASSASSTDTQYF.

The gene calls are TRBV27 and TRBJ2-1; a weak D match, TRBD1 (5 bases). Germline CDR1 and CDR2: MNHEY and SMNVEV (reference sequence). Trimming took 6 bases from V and 4 from J, leaving 16 bases between them. CDR3 length: 15 amino acids. The CDR3 DNA reads as TGTGCCAGCAGGAAACAGGATCCAGTATACAATGAGCAGTTCTTC. Amino acids: CASRKQDPVYNEQFF.

This rearrangement joins TRBV5-1 to TRBJ2-2; no clear D. The V gene lost 0 bases and the J gene lost 3 bases, with 18 bases spanning the gap. The CDR3 runs 18 residues. Per germline, CDR1 SGHRS and CDR2 YFSETQ. The chain's CDR3 is CASSLAGSLAGYTGELFF. CDR3 nucleotides: TGCGCCAGCAGCTTGGCCGGTTCCTTAGCTGGATACACCGGGGAGCTGTTTTTT. The complete variable domain, with remaining parts taken from reference TRBV5-1 and TRBJ2-2, reads KAGVTQTPRYLIKTRGQQVTLSCSPISGHRSVSWYQQTPGQGLQFLFEYFSETQRNKGNFPGRFSGRQFSNSRSEMNVSTLELGDSALYLCASSLAGSLAGYTGELFFGEGSRLTVL.

This chain connects TRBV4-2 to TRBJ1-3, with a tentative D call TRBD1 (5 bases). The CDR3 consists of 15 residues. Trimming pared 1 base from V and 5 bases from J, leaving 12 bases between. Germline CDR1 LGHNA, CDR2 YNFKEQ. The DNA for the CDR3 is TGTGCCAGCAGCCAAGCATACAGGACACGAAACACCATATATTTT. The encoded protein is CASSQAYRTRNTIYF.

This clone was recorded once. This chain connects TRBV7-2 to TRBJ1-2; TRBD1 matches 9 bases. This CDR3 has 16 amino acids. Looked up from germline, CDR1 is SGHTA and CDR2 is FQGNSA. V gave up 3 bases and J gave up 5 bases; unmatched junction bases: 10. CDR3 sequence: CASSFTPGQGEYGYTF. The CDR3 DNA follows: TGTGCCAGCAGCTTCACACCGGGACAGGGAGAGTATGGCTACACCTTC. The full variable domain, rest sourced from reference TRBV7-2 and TRBJ1-2, is GAGVSQSPSNKVTEKGKDVELRCDPISGHTALYWYRQSLGQGLEFLIYFQGNSAPDKSGLPSDRFSAERTGGSVSTLTIQRTQQEDSAVYLCASSFTPGQGEYGYTFGSGTRLTVV.

This rearrangement joins TRBV28 to TRBJ2-6; D is perhaps TRBD2 (5 bases). Trimming cost V 5 bases and J 13 bases, with 9 bases left between them. The CDR3 consists of 11 residues. Looked up from germline, CDR1 is MDHEN and CDR2 is SYDVKM. CDR3: CASSPRGVLTF. DNA for the CDR3: TGTGCCAGCAGTCCCCGGGGAGTCCTGACTTTC. Based on the CDR3 plus reference TRBV28 and TRBJ2-6, the full variable domain is DVKVTQSSRYLVKRTGEKVFLECVQDMDHENMFWYRQDPGLGLRLIYFSYDVKMKEKGDIPEGYSVSREKKERFSLILESASTNQTSMYLCASSPRGVLTFGAGSRLTVL.

In this sample, this clone turned up a few times. The rearrangement joins TRBV10-3 to TRBJ1-3; the D gene is possibly TRBD1 (6 bases). V lost 2 bases and J 2 bases, leaving 10 bases between the germline ends. The CDR3 spans 15 residues. The germline V gene encodes CDR1 ENHRY and CDR2 SYGVKD. DNA of the CDR3: TGTGCCATCAGTGAGGGAGGACAGCCTGGAAACACCATATATTTT. Translating gives CAISEGGQPGNTIYF.

This sequence joins TRBV9 and TRBJ2-1; D tentatively reads TRBD1 or TRBD2 (5 bases each). CDR1 SGDLS and CDR2 YYNGEE come from the germline V gene. Trimming took off 3 bases at V and 1 base at J, with 8 bases between the two ends. This CDR3 is 14 amino acids long. CDR3 nucleotide sequence: TGTGCCAGCAGCGCCGAGGGGTCCTACAATGAGCAGTTCTTC. As protein: CASSAEGSYNEQFF.

The J gene is TRBJ2-7, the V gene TRBV29-1; D unclear. CDR3 length: 11 residues. Germline lookup yields CDR1 SQVTM and CDR2 ANQGSEA. CDR3 nucleotides: TGCAGTACCTTCCGTGGATACGAGCAGTACTTC. Protein: CSTFRGYEQYF.

The chain is built from TRBV27 and TRBJ2-1; D unresolved. The V and J ends lost 4 bases and 3 bases respectively, with 10 bases between them. Looked up from germline, CDR1 is MNHEY and CDR2 is SMNVEV (reference sequence). This CDR3 comprises 14 residues. The CDR3 is CASSYNPDYNEQFF. CDR3 in DNA: TGTGCCAGCAGTTATAACCCCGACTACAATGAGCAGTTCTTC.